A selection of T cell receptor beta chains follows, all from one sample in a study of blood T cell repertoires in COVID-19. The repertoire was sequenced with immunoSEQ multiplex PCR; TCRdb's copy has only in-frame clones and lacks some. Of tens of thousands of clones listed, under 95% are singletons. The sample consisted of peripheral blood. These receptors were taken from a human donor in a cohort sampled during active COVID-19. The CDR3 runs from the conserved cysteine through the conserved F or W. A D gene is named only where the DNA matches it firmly. For some rows the clone size is stated as once, few or many, or as a class when expanded; others skip it.

V gene: TRBV27; D gene: TRBD1; J gene: TRBJ2-7; clone size: -; CDR3 protein: CASSFRTGSRYEQYF; CDR3 DNA: TGTGCCAGCAGTTTTAGGACAGGGAGTAGGTACGAGCAGTACTTC
V gene: TRBV30; D gene: TRBD2; J gene: TRBJ2-1; clone size: -; CDR3 protein: CAWKGTGRDEQFF; CDR3 DNA: TGTGCCTGGAAGGGAACCGGGAGGGATGAGCAGTTCTTC
V gene: TRBV6-5; D gene: -; J gene: TRBJ1-4; clone size: -; CDR3 protein: CASSLWDKREKLFF; CDR3 DNA: TGTGCCAGCAGTCTCTGGGACAAAAGAGAAAAACTGTTTTTT
V gene: TRBV6-1; D gene: TRBD1; J gene: TRBJ2-6; clone size: -; CDR3 protein: CASSVGTVFISGANVLTF; CDR3 DNA: TGTGCCAGCAGTGTAGGGACAGTTTTCATCTCTGGGGCCAACGTCCTGACTTTC
V gene: TRBV4-1; D gene: -; J gene: TRBJ2-7; clone size: -; CDR3 protein: CASSQDSGIPTDEQYF; CDR3 DNA: TGCGCCAGCAGCCAAGATTCAGGCATACCCACAGATGAGCAGTACTTC
V gene: TRBV7-2; D gene: -; J gene: TRBJ1-2; clone size: -; CDR3 protein: CASSPDRSGGYTF; CDR3 DNA: TGTGCCAGCAGCCCCGACAGGTCGGGTGGCTACACCTTC
V gene: TRBV7-2; D gene: TRBD1; J gene: TRBJ2-7; clone size: once; CDR3 protein: CASSLRQGSTYEQYF; CDR3 DNA: TGTGCCAGCAGCCTCCGACAGGGATCCACCTACGAGCAGTACTTC
V gene: TRBV7-2; D gene: -; J gene: TRBJ1-3; clone size: few; CDR3 protein: CASSFPNVSGNTIYF; CDR3 DNA: TGTGCCAGCAGCTTCCCTAACGTCTCTGGAAACACCATATATTTT
V gene: TRBV9; D gene: -; J gene: TRBJ2-1; clone size: -; CDR3 protein: CASSDYSYNEQFF; CDR3 DNA: TGTGCCAGCAGCGATTACAGTTACAATGAGCAGTTCTTC
V gene: TRBV6-2/TRBV6-3; D gene: -; J gene: TRBJ2-7; clone size: -; CDR3 protein: CASSYSKGRAGYGYEQYF; CDR3 DNA: TGTGCCAGCAGTTACTCGAAGGGCAGGGCTGGCTACGGGTACGAGCAGTACTTC
V gene: TRBV24-1; D gene: -; J gene: TRBJ1-2; clone size: -; CDR3 protein: CATSEAGSNYGYTF; CDR3 DNA: TGTGCCACCAGTGAAGCCGGGTCTAACTATGGCTACACCTTC
V gene: TRBV20-1; D gene: -; J gene: TRBJ1-4; clone size: -; CDR3 protein: CSARRMEKLFF; CDR3 DNA: TGCAGTGCTAGGCGGATGGAAAAACTGTTTTTT
V gene: TRBV11-2; D gene: TRBD1; J gene: TRBJ1-2; clone size: -; CDR3 protein: CASSLGQGEANYGYTF; CDR3 DNA: TGTGCCAGCAGCTTGGGACAGGGCGAAGCCAACTATGGCTACACCTTC
V gene: TRBV11-2; D gene: TRBD1; J gene: TRBJ1-6; clone size: -; CDR3 protein: CASSLGYRGNSPLHF; CDR3 DNA: TGTGCCAGCAGCTTAGGTTACAGGGGGAATTCACCCCTCCACTTT
V gene: TRBV6-2/TRBV6-3; D gene: TRBD1; J gene: TRBJ1-1; clone size: -; CDR3 protein: CASSTRQGNTEAFF; CDR3 DNA: TGTGCCAGCAGTACCAGACAGGGCAACACTGAAGCTTTCTTT
V gene: TRBV29-1; D gene: -; J gene: TRBJ1-2; clone size: -; CDR3 protein: CSVLQGPTNYGYTF; CDR3 DNA: TGCAGCGTCTTACAGGGACCGACTAACTATGGCTACACCTTC
V gene: TRBV5-6; D gene: TRBD2; J gene: TRBJ2-7; clone size: -; CDR3 protein: CASSLGPSGGAYEQYF; CDR3 DNA: TGTGCCAGCAGCTTGGGCCCTAGCGGGGGGGCCTACGAGCAGTACTTC
V gene: TRBV11-2; D gene: -; J gene: TRBJ1-1; clone size: few; CDR3 protein: CASSLGRTQPDTEAFF; CDR3 DNA: TGTGCCAGCAGCTTAGGCCGGACACAACCCGACACTGAAGCTTTCTTT
V gene: TRBV12-3/TRBV12-4; D gene: -; J gene: TRBJ1-2; clone size: once; CDR3 protein: CASSFPPYSGYTF; CDR3 DNA: TGTGCCAGCAGTTTTCCCCCCTATTCAGGCTACACCTTC
V gene: TRBV20-1; D gene: -; J gene: TRBJ2-7; clone size: once; CDR3 protein: CSASSRAYEQYF; CDR3 DNA: TGCAGTGCTAGTAGCAGGGCCTACGAGCAGTACTTC
V gene: TRBV5-5; D gene: -; J gene: TRBJ2-7; clone size: -; CDR3 protein: CASSFTARDEQYF; CDR3 DNA: TGTGCCAGCAGCTTCACGGCCAGGGACGAGCAGTACTTC
V gene: TRBV6-6; D gene: -; J gene: TRBJ1-4; clone size: -; CDR3 protein: CASSPSIQKSKNEKLFF; CDR3 DNA: TGTGCCAGCAGTCCGTCGATACAGAAGTCCAAAAATGAAAAACTGTTTTTT
V gene: TRBV5-5; D gene: -; J gene: TRBJ1-1; clone size: -; CDR3 protein: CASSPFGGTEAFF; CDR3 DNA: TGTGCCAGCAGTCCTTTCGGTGGTACTGAAGCTTTCTTT
V gene: TRBV19; D gene: TRBD2; J gene: TRBJ2-1; clone size: -; CDR3 protein: CASDSSGRHNEQFF; CDR3 DNA: TGTGCCAGTGATTCTAGCGGGCGTCACAATGAGCAGTTCTTC
V gene: TRBV12-3/TRBV12-4; D gene: -; J gene: TRBJ1-2; clone size: once; CDR3 protein: CASSLGNGYTF; CDR3 DNA: TGTGCCAGCAGTTTGGGCAATGGCTACACCTTC
V gene: TRBV11-2; D gene: -; J gene: TRBJ2-7; clone size: -; CDR3 protein: CASSSRDLSEQYF; CDR3 DNA: TGTGCCAGCAGCTCACGGGATCTCTCCGAGCAGTACTTC
V gene: TRBV24-1; D gene: -; J gene: TRBJ1-2; clone size: -; CDR3 protein: CATSDLLGGYTF; CDR3 DNA: TGTGCCACCAGTGATTTGCTTGGCGGCTACACCTTC
V gene: TRBV7-6; D gene: -; J gene: TRBJ2-6; clone size: -; CDR3 protein: CASSPIAITGANVLTF; CDR3 DNA: TGTGCCAGCAGCCCGATAGCCATTACTGGGGCCAACGTCCTGACTTTC
V gene: TRBV29-1; D gene: -; J gene: TRBJ1-1; clone size: -; CDR3 protein: CSVYREGGGTEAFF; CDR3 DNA: TGCAGCGTTTACAGGGAGGGAGGGGGCACTGAAGCTTTCTTT
V gene: TRBV24-1; D gene: -; J gene: TRBJ1-2; clone size: -; CDR3 protein: CATSEAGDNGYTF; CDR3 DNA: TGTGCCACCAGTGAAGCAGGGGACAATGGCTACACCTTC
V gene: TRBV2; D gene: -; J gene: TRBJ1-6; clone size: -; CDR3 protein: CASSNWDSNSPLHF; CDR3 DNA: TGTGCCAGCAGTAACTGGGACTCTAATTCACCCCTCCACTTT
V gene: TRBV18; D gene: -; J gene: TRBJ2-7; clone size: -; CDR3 protein: CASSPGEAPSYEQYF; CDR3 DNA: TGTGCCAGCTCACCCGGAGAGGCGCCCTCCTACGAGCAGTACTTC
V gene: TRBV5-1; D gene: TRBD1; J gene: TRBJ2-7; clone size: -; CDR3 protein: CASSSGQGAYEQYF; CDR3 DNA: TGCGCCAGCAGCTCGGGACAGGGGGCTTACGAGCAGTACTTC
V gene: TRBV4-2; D gene: -; J gene: TRBJ1-2; clone size: -; CDR3 protein: CASSQDQQNYGYTF; CDR3 DNA: TGTGCCAGCAGCCAAGATCAACAGAACTATGGCTACACCTTC